This T cell receptor (beta chain) emerged from a study of blood T cell repertoires in COVID-19. The V gene lost 0 bases and the J gene lost 6 bases, with 17 bases spanning the gap. The CDR3 is 16 residues long. The germline V gene has CDR1 GTSNPN and CDR2 SVGIG (reference sequence). Original processing methods: From reference gene primer amplification, estimates of nucleated cell counts were derived. The data were produced by immunoSEQ multiplex PCR, yet TCRdb's version contains in-frame clones alone and is incomplete. V and J calls and clone size are given by that table; D and trimming were obtained from the DNA. The repertoire includes tens of thousands of clones, approximately 80% of them detected once, and roughly 50% sits in the top ten.

The sequencing sample was made of peripheral blood. The rearrangement links TRBV30 to TRBJ2-2; D perhaps matches TRBD2 (6 bases). The receptor comes from a man aged 65 to 79 with acute or convalescent COVID-19. CDR3 sequence: CAWSVSGTSGSGELFF. As DNA, the CDR3 is TGTGCCTGGAGTGTGTCGGGGACTTCGGGGTCCGGGGAGCTGTTTTTT.